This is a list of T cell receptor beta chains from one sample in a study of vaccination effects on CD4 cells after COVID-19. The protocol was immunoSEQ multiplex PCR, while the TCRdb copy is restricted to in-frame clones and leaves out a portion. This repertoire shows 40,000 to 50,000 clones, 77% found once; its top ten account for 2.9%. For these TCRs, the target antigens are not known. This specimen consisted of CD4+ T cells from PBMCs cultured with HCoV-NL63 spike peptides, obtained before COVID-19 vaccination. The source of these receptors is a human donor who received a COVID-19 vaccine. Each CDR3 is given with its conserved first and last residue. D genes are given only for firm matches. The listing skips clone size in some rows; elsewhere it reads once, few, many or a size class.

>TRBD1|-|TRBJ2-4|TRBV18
CASSRGQGDIQYF
TGTGCCAGCTCACGAGGACAGGGAGACATTCAGTACTTC
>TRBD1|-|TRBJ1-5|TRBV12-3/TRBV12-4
CASRGTVNQPQHF
TGTGCCAGCAGGGGGACAGTCAATCAGCCCCAGCATTTT
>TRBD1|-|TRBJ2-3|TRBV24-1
CATSDPGTGGHGTQYF
TGTGCCACCAGTGATCCCGGGACAGGGGGCCATGGGACGCAGTATTTT
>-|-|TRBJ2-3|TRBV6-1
CASSEVGGDTQYF
TGTGCCAGCAGTGAAGTAGGAGGGGATACGCAGTATTTT
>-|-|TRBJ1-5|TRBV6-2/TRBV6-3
CASSNTPGGYQPQHF
TGTGCCAGCAGTAATACGCCTGGGGGCTATCAGCCCCAGCATTTT
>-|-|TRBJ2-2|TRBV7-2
CASSPRDSFTGELFF
TGTGCCAGCAGCCCGCGGGACAGTTTCACCGGGGAGCTGTTTTTT
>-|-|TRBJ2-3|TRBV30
CAWSASRYGRSTDTQYF
TGTGCCTGGAGTGCCTCCCGATACGGGCGAAGCACAGATACGCAGTATTTT
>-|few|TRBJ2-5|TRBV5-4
CASSSAGSLETQYF
TGTGCCAGCAGCTCAGCAGGGTCCTTGGAGACCCAGTACTTC
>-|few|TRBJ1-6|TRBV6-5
CASSPVGGGNSPLHF
TGTGCCAGCAGCCCCGTTGGAGGGGGGAATTCACCCCTCCACTTT
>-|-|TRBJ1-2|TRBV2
CASNVGFNYGYTF
TGTGCCAGCAACGTGGGTTTTAACTATGGCTACACCTTC
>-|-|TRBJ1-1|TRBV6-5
CASSQGPRNTEAFF
TGTGCCAGCAGCCAGGGTCCCAGGAACACTGAAGCTTTCTTT
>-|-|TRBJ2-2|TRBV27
CASSLWPRSGTGELFF
TGTGCCAGCAGTTTATGGCCTAGAAGTGGCACCGGGGAGCTGTTTTTT
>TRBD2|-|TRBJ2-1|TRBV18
CASSPPMGREGYNEQFF
TGTGCCAGCTCACCCCCCATGGGGAGGGAAGGATACAATGAGCAGTTCTTC
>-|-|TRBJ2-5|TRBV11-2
CASSLDFGTQYF
TGTGCCAGCAGCTTAGATTTCGGTACCCAGTACTTC
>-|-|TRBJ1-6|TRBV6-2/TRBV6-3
CASSRILQGNNSPLHF
TGTGCCAGCAGTCGCATCTTGCAGGGGAATAATTCACCCCTCCACTTT
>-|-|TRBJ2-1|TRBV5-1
CASSQGITSHEQFF
TGCGCCAGCAGCCAGGGTATAACAAGCCATGAGCAGTTCTTC
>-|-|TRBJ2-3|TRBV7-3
CASGGSTDTQYF
TGTGCCAGCGGGGGCAGCACAGATACGCAGTATTTT
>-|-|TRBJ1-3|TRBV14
CASQTTPSSSSGNTIYF
TGTGCCAGCCAAACGACACCATCATCGAGCTCTGGAAACACCATATATTTT
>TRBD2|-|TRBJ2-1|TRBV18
CASSWGLAGENEQFF
TGTGCCAGCTCATGGGGACTAGCGGGGGAGAATGAGCAGTTCTTC
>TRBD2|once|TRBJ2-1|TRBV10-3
CAISESTSGYNEQFF
TGTGCCATCAGTGAGTCCACTAGCGGGTACAATGAGCAGTTCTTC
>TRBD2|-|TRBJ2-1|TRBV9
CASSVVVGAGGRNEQFF
TGTGCCAGCAGCGTAGTCGTGGGAGCGGGGGGCCGCAATGAGCAGTTCTTC
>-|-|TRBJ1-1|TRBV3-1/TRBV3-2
CASSQVGGLNTEAFF
TGTGCCAGCAGCCAAGTAGGCGGGTTGAACACTGAAGCTTTCTTT
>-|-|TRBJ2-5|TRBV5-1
CASGWGFSETQYF
TGCGCCAGCGGTTGGGGGTTTAGTGAGACCCAGTACTTC
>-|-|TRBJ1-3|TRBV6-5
CASSTGRFNTIYF
TGTGCCAGCAGTACTGGACGGTTCAACACCATATATTTT
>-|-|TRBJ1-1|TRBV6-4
CASSVTGNTEAFF
TGTGCCAGCAGTGTCACAGGGAATACTGAAGCTTTCTTT
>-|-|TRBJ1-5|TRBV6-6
CASSHLPAQGAGNQPQHF
TGTGCCAGCAGTCATCTTCCCGCACAGGGTGCGGGCAATCAGCCCCAGCATTTT
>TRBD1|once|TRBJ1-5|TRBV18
CASSVRGQGGQPQHF
TGTGCCAGCTCCGTTCGGGGACAGGGGGGGCAGCCCCAGCATTTT
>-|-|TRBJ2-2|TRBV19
CASNSQGTGELFF
TGTGCCAGTAACTCACAGGGCACCGGGGAGCTGTTTTTT